This T cell receptor beta chain was obtained from a study of T cells in Graves' hyperthyroidism and ophthalmopathy. As for this clonotype: Its antigen is unknown. Without the conserved terminal phenylalanine or tryptophan, this CDR3 likely stems from a read error.

Graves' hyperthyroidism was deemed stable given no ophthalmopathy progression within 18 months. Exclusions: uncontrolled infection, other autoimmune disease, pregnancy, lactation. The study, taken as a whole, reports: Ophthalmopathy was distinguished from stable hyperthyroidism by 13 V-J signatures.

There were TCR beta CDR3 regions amplified from RNA transcripts. Carried out on the TCR CDR3, a first-round RT-PCR used the HTBI primer set. Via MiXCR, TCRdb re-called the multiplex PCR reads, giving one row per CDR3 protein. The table includes about 300,000 distinct CDR3 sequences, around 16% detected once. The CDR3 runs 13 residues. CDR1 and CDR2 (germline): SGHNT, YYREEE (reference sequence). Between the trimmed V and J ends, which lost 4 bases and 3 bases, there was a span of 7 bases. The sequence came from a young man with Graves' hyperthyroidism. This chain joins TRBV5-4 and TRBJ2-2; no reliable D call. The sample taken for sequencing was blood. CDR3: CASSLADTGELFS. The CDR3 DNA follows: TGTGCCAGCAGCCTGGCAGACACCGGGGAGCTGTTTTCT.